The entry below gives a single T cell receptor beta chain sequence along with its context. Its antigen is unidentified. This sample was taken from a study of cytomegalovirus exposure and HLA in healthy donors. Findings and limits, study-wide: Donors belonging to an Asian-associated ancestry cluster reportedly showed fewer N-insertions in productive TCRs than the approximately 700-donor mean, according to what a later analysis found. The classifier reportedly diagnosed cytomegalovirus status with high sensitivity and specificity. It was 150 or so TCR beta chains that were listed as cytomegalovirus-associated. A further, later analysis showed that HLA-associated TCR beta chains (compared with equally common others) were more clonally expanded.

The CDR3 is 15 amino acids. Per germline, CDR1 LGHNA and CDR2 YSLEER. Trimming cost V 4 bases and J 3 bases, with 13 bases left between them. The PCR ran on 60 Vbeta and 13 Jbeta primers. The assay was immunoSEQ multiplex PCR, and TCRdb's table has in-frame clones only and misses some. Among around 98,000 clones, roughly 81% were seen once, and the ten largest hold about 1.5%. Sequencing input: PBMCs. This chain uses TRBV4-3 with TRBJ1-5; possible D gene TRBD1, 6 bases. This TCR came from a man aged 35 to 55 in good health and CMV-seronegative. This chain's CDR3 is CASSPHRGHNQPQHF. As DNA, the CDR3 is TGCGCCAGCAGCCCACATAGGGGACACAATCAGCCCCAGCATTTT.